One T cell receptor beta chain is described in this entry. Its specificity is not known. Sampling of alopecia areata patients yielded lesional scalp punch biopsies as well as peripheral blood. This sample is drawn from a study of CD8+ T cells in alopecia areata. Findings of the study overall: Compared with mice, patients displayed less clear TCR sharing, possibly for HLA-related reasons.

V lost 0 bases to trimming and J lost 0 bases, with 11 bases between them. CDR1 is MNHEY, CDR2 SVGAGI, per germline. CDR3 length: 16 amino acids. Investigators isolated RNA and reverse transcribed it into cDNA to act as the sequencing template. Repertoires were generated with immunoSEQ multiplex PCR, while TCRdb's copy carries only in-frame clones and drops some. The repertoire consists of about 150,000 clones, with more than 75% occurring once and the leading ten covering approximately 15%. V is TRBV6-5 and J is TRBJ2-5, with D unresolved. The sample in question was CD8+ T cells sorted from blood, obtained at week 0. The sequence was obtained from a human donor with alopecia areata. The CDR3 loop reads CASSYSSYENQETQYF. In nucleotides, the CDR3 is TGTGCCAGCAGTTACTCCTCCTATGAGAACCAAGAGACCCAGTACTTC.